The clone carrying this T cell receptor (beta chain) was seen more than once but under ten times. Only in-frame clones appear in the TCRdb table, and some are missing; sequencing was by immunoSEQ multiplex PCR. The sample yields over 150,000 clones, roughly 83% seen once. This sample stems from a study of blood T cell repertoires in COVID-19. Turning to the study itself: PBMCs, B-cell-depleted T cells, or T cells were the source of the cDNA or gDNA that made up the material.

This CDR3 has 16 amino acids. The V end was cut by 4 bases, the J end by 0 bases, with 16 bases between. Germline V CDR1 and CDR2: MNHEY, SVGEGT. The chain links TRBV6-2 or TRBV6-3 to TRBJ2-7, with a weak D call TRBD1 (6 bases). Sample: peripheral blood. The sequence was obtained from a woman aged 60-75 years with acute or convalescent COVID-19. In nucleotides, the CDR3 is TGTGCCAGCAGTTCCTCGCCAAGGGGGAGCTCCTACGAGCAGTACTTC. This sequence encodes CASSSSPRGSSYEQYF.